This T cell receptor (beta chain) was recorded in a study of blood T cell repertoires in COVID-19. The overall study: COVID-19 samples from acute and convalescent phases originated in the United States, Italy and Spain.

Sequencing used immunoSEQ multiplex PCR; TCRdb keeps in-frame clones, though not all of them. The sample holds some 150,000 clones, 84% seen once. Germline CDR1 reads KGHDR; CDR2 reads SFDVKD. Trimming removed 1 base from V and 0 bases from J, with 13 bases in between. The CDR3 consists of 17 residues. The receptor was isolated from a woman between 45 and 60 years old in a cohort sampled during active or convalescent COVID-19. J is TRBJ2-3 and V is TRBV24-1; D may be TRBD1 (6 bases). The sample consisted of peripheral blood. The CDR3 is CATSDFPYRESTDTQYF. As DNA, the CDR3 is TGTGCCACCAGTGATTTCCCCTACAGGGAAAGCACAGATACGCAGTATTTT.